A single sample gave rise to the 20 T cell receptor beta chains below, sequenced in a study of a mutant IDH1 vaccine in newly diagnosed glioma. Stated time point: week 11, during vaccination. Doses comprised 300 ug of mutant IDH1 20-mer peptide each, plus topical imiquimod. The table came from immunoSEQ multiplex PCR; TCRdb's copy has only in-frame clones and leaves some out. The data show some 60,000 clones, approximately 84% seen once. These receptors' antigens are unknown. The material sequenced was PBMCs, taken from a glioma patient whose treatment included an IDH1 peptide vaccine. The receptors were gathered from a man aged 25 to 40 with glioma.

This chain links TRBV27 with TRBJ1-2, with 8 bases aligning to TRBD1. Germline CDR1 is MNHEY and CDR2 is SMNVEV (reference sequence). The CDR3 spans 15 residues. Trimming removed 0 bases from V and 5 bases from J; junction bases left unmatched: 5. The CDR3 nucleotides read TGTGCCAGCAGTTTATCGAACAGGGGGTATTATGGCTACACCTTC. Translated: CASSLSNRGYYGYTF.

This chain joins TRBV28 and TRBJ1-5; the D gene is possibly TRBD1 (5 bases). CDR3 length: 14 amino acids. Germline V gene lookup returns CDR1 MDHEN and CDR2 SYDVKM. V gave up 3 bases and J gave up 3 bases, with 9 bases separating them. CDR3 amino acids: CASSLRQLNQPQHF. DNA for the CDR3: TGTGCCAGCAGTTTGCGACAGCTCAATCAGCCCCAGCATTTT.

This clone was observed a few times. This sequence joins TRBV20-1 and TRBJ1-2; D is possibly TRBD1 (6 bases). The CDR3 has 11 amino acids. Germline assignment: CDR1 DFQATT and CDR2 SNEGSKA (reference sequence). V lost 8 bases to trimming and J lost 8 bases, with 15 bases between them. CDR3 in amino acids: CSPPAGEGYTF. CDR3 nucleotides: TGCAGTCCGCCCGCAGGGGAAGGCTACACCTTC.

The rearrangement uses TRBV19 and TRBJ2-1, with TRBD2 matching over 11 bases. The length of the CDR3 is 18 residues. J was trimmed by 4 bases and V by 2 bases; bases with no gene match: 10. The germline CDR1 and CDR2 sequences are LNHDA and SQIVND (reference sequence). CDR3 nucleotide sequence: TGTGCCAGTAGTATAACGGGCCCTAGCGGGGGGCCGTACAATGAGCAGTTCTTC. Its translation is CASSITGPSGGPYNEQFF.

V is TRBV19 and J is TRBJ2-5; the D is unclear. In germline, CDR1 is LNHDA, CDR2 SQIVND (reference sequence). CDR3 length equals 15 residues. Trimming left V 1 base short and J 1 base short, with 10 bases between. The chain's CDR3 is CASSIARASQETQYF. In DNA, the CDR3 is TGTGCCAGTAGTATAGCTCGGGCTTCCCAAGAGACCCAGTACTTC.

The CDR3 protein is CASSDRGTSGDYNEQFF. The CDR3 DNA sequence: TGTGCCAGCAGTGACCGGGGGACTAGCGGGGACTACAATGAGCAGTTCTTC. The chain employs TRBV6-4 and TRBJ2-1, with 13 bases matching TRBD2. This CDR3 is built from 17 residues. Looked up from germline, CDR1 is MRHNA and CDR2 is SNTAGT. J gave up 3 bases and V 2 bases, and 4 bases lay outside the gene matches.

The chain recombines TRBV5-4 with TRBJ1-6, with 10 bases fitting TRBD1. This CDR3 region has 18 residues. With 4 bases clipped from V and 0 bases from J, the junction kept 7 bases outside the gene matches. Germline V gives CDR1 SGHNT, CDR2 YYREEE (reference sequence). The CDR3 sequence: CASSLGQGGSSYNSPLHF. DNA for the CDR3: TGTGCCAGCAGCCTTGGACAGGGGGGGAGCTCCTATAATTCACCCCTCCACTTT.

The J gene is TRBJ1-2, the V gene TRBV19; D ambiguous. The CDR3 is made up of 15 amino acids. Germline V lookup: CDR1 LNHDA, CDR2 SQIVND (reference sequence). With 1 base removed from V and 1 base from J, the gap between germline ends came to 10 bases. This CDR3 is CASSIVARSNYGYTF. The CDR3 coding sequence is TGTGCCAGTAGTATAGTGGCAAGGAGTAACTATGGCTACACCTTC.

The chain recombines TRBV19 with TRBJ1-4; TRBD1 aligns across 7 bases. Germline V lookup: CDR1 LNHDA, CDR2 SQIVND (reference sequence). The CDR3 runs 14 residues. V lost 7 bases, J lost 5 bases, and 7 bases stayed unmatched. This CDR3 reads CASNPPGQNEKLFF. The DNA for the CDR3 is TGTGCCAGTAATCCGCCGGGACAGAATGAAAAACTGTTTTTT.

Here the CDR3 reads CASSLGAETEAFF. In DNA form, the CDR3 reads TGCGCCAGCAGCTTGGGAGCGGAGACTGAAGCTTTCTTT. The J gene is TRBJ1-1, the V gene TRBV5-1, with no clear D. The CDR3 extends over 13 amino acids. CDR1 is SGHRS and CDR2 is YFSETQ in the germline V gene. V lost 0 bases and J lost 5, with 8 bases in between.

The chain links TRBV7-8 to TRBJ2-3; 7 bases align to TRBD2. The germline CDR1 and CDR2 sequences are SGHVS and FQNEAQ. The CDR3 is 15 amino acids. Trimming cost V 5 bases and J 1 base; bases outside gene matches: 6. CDR3 nucleotide sequence: TGTGCCAGCAGCCGAAGCGGGGTGGGCACAGATACGCAGTATTTT. The encoded protein is CASSRSGVGTDTQYF.

CDR3 residues: CASSFGGTEEAFF. The CDR3 DNA reads TGTGCCAGCAGCTTCGGCGGGACAGAAGAAGCTTTCTTT. The V call is TRBV5-4, the J call TRBJ1-1, with 7 bases fitting TRBD1. Germline values: CDR1 SGHNT, CDR2 YYREEE (reference sequence). This CDR3 comprises 13 residues. J was trimmed by 8 bases and V by 2 bases; bases with no gene match: 6.

This clone was counted a single time. The chain is built from TRBV25-1 and TRBJ1-1, with a weak D call TRBD1 (5 bases). The germline V gene encodes CDR1 MGHDK and CDR2 SYGVNS. Trimming took off 5 bases at V and 4 bases at J, with 14 bases between the two ends. The CDR3 length is 14 residues. The CDR3 loop is CASSRQGLTTEAFF. The DNA of the CDR3 is TGTGCCAGCAGTCGTCAGGGCCTCACCACTGAAGCTTTCTTT.

This clone was seen more than once but under ten times. The rearrangement uses TRBV7-8 and TRBJ2-7; 7 positions match TRBD1. CDR1 and CDR2 (germline): SGHVS, FQNEAQ. The J segment lost 3 bases and the V segment lost 5 bases, leaving 10 bases of the junction unmatched. CDR3 size: 15 residues. CDR3 residues: CASSPVGTVNYEQYF. The CDR3 DNA reads TGTGCCAGCAGCCCGGTTGGGACAGTAAACTACGAGCAGTACTTC.

The V gene is TRBV5-4, the J gene TRBJ1-1; D remains ambiguous. Germline V lookup: CDR1 SGHNT, CDR2 YYREEE (reference sequence). The CDR3 runs to 16 residues. Trimming took 4 bases from V and 0 from J, leaving 16 bases between them. The CDR3, as DNA: TGTGCCAGCAGCGGGCAAGGGAATTTCATGAACACTGAAGCTTTCTTT. It encodes CASSGQGNFMNTEAFF.

V usage is TRBV11-2 and J usage is TRBJ2-3; possibly TRBD1 or TRBD2 for D (5 bases each). The CDR3 is 15 residues long. Looked up from germline, CDR1 is SGHAT and CDR2 is FQNNGV. Trimming removed 5 bases from V and 4 bases from J, with 16 bases in between. The CDR3 region is CASSPSSGTADTQYF. CDR3 nucleotide sequence: TGTGCCAGCAGCCCGTCGTCAGGGACCGCAGATACGCAGTATTTT.

In this sample, this clone turned up once. This chain uses TRBV7-9 with TRBJ2-2; unclear D gene. This CDR3 is built from 16 residues. V dropped 6 bases and J dropped 4 bases, with 18 bases sitting between them. Looked up from germline, CDR1 is SEHNR and CDR2 is FQNEAQ (reference sequence). The CDR3 DNA sequence: TGTGCCAGCAGGTCCAGGACGTCTCAAGGCACCGGGGAGCTGTTTTTT. This encodes CASRSRTSQGTGELFF.

J is TRBJ2-2 and V is TRBV29-1; D is unresolved. Trimming took 6 bases from V and 3 from J, leaving 14 bases between them. Germline lookup yields CDR1 SQVTM and CDR2 ANQGSEA. The CDR3 covers 14 residues. Here the CDR3 reads CSVKNSYDTGELFF. CDR3 nucleotides: TGCAGCGTCAAAAACAGTTATGACACCGGGGAGCTGTTTTTT.

The rearrangement uses TRBV20-1 and TRBJ2-5; D may be TRBD2 (5 bases). V was pared by 5 bases and J by 9 bases, with 13 bases between. The CDR3 has 11 residues. CDR1 and CDR2 from the germline V gene are DFQATT and SNEGSKA (reference sequence). The CDR3 reads CSADRSGSQYF. As DNA, the CDR3 is TGCAGTGCTGATCGAAGCGGCTCCCAGTACTTC.

The V gene is TRBV5-4, the J gene TRBJ2-3, with D possibly being TRBD1 (6 bases). The CDR3 extends over 16 amino acids. The V and J ends lost 4 bases and 1 base respectively, with 16 bases between them. Germline CDR1 SGHNT, CDR2 YYREEE (reference sequence). The CDR3 reads CASSPQQGGGTDTQYF. The CDR3 DNA reads as TGTGCCAGCAGCCCCCAACAGGGTGGGGGCACAGATACGCAGTATTTT.